The next 32 T cell receptor beta chains were all read from a single sample in a study of Graves' ophthalmopathy and Graves' hyperthyroidism (dated 2018 in TCRdb). These reads were obtained on an Illumina HiSeq 2000. For repertoire sequencing, TCR beta CDR3 regions were amplified from RNA transcripts. HTBI primers and the Qiagen OneStep RT-PCR kit were used in a first-round RT-PCR, which was followed by a second-round multiplex PCR, size selection and purification. TCRdb cleaned the public reads at Q25 with fastp, built clones with MiXCR and kept in-frame beta chains. Rows with a matching CDR3 protein are joined into one entry that keeps the most common DNA and genes. The sample table shows over 450,000 distinct CDR3 sequences, and approximately 15% are seen once. The biggest ten clones account for about a tenth of the sample. The sequencing input was blood. The origin of the receptors is a woman aged 30 to 39 with Graves' ophthalmopathy. Donor details come from another sample of the same person, matched by shared clones.

This clonotype turned up a few times. The chain couples TRBV30 to TRBJ2-2, with no clear D. The CDR3 loop spans 15 amino acids. V was shortened by 2 bases and J by 4 bases, with 14 bases between the two germline ends. CDR1 and CDR2 (germline): GTSNPN, SVGIG (reference sequence). CDR3 residues: CAWSSGPLATGELFF. CDR3 DNA: TGTGCCTGGAGTTCCGGGCCCCTTGCCACCGGGGAGCTGTTTTTT. The variable domain in full, completed from reference TRBV30 and TRBJ2-2, reads SQTIHQWPATLVQPVGSPLSLECTVEGTSNPNLYWYRQAAGRGLQLLFYSVGIGQISSEVPQNLSASRPQDRQFILSSKKLLLSDSGFYLCAWSSGPLATGELFFGEGSRLTVL.

This clonotype was counted many times. The chain combines TRBV7-9 with TRBJ2-5; possibly TRBD1 for D (5 bases). The CDR3 length is 15 residues. The germline V and J ends were trimmed by 5 bases and 1 base, with 14 bases remaining between them. Germline V gives CDR1 SEHNR, CDR2 FQNEAQ (reference sequence). CDR3 sequence: CASSQGGQIQETQYF. For the CDR3, the DNA is TGTGCCAGCAGCCAAGGCGGACAAATCCAAGAGACCCAGTACTTC. The whole variable domain, remainder taken from reference TRBV7-9 and TRBJ2-5, is DTGVSQNPRHKITKRGQNVTFRCDPISEHNRLYWYRQTLGQGPEFLTYFQNEAQLEKSRLLSDRFSAERPKGSFSTLEIQRTEQGDSAMYLCASSQGGQIQETQYFGPGTRLLVL.

In its sample, this clonotype was seen many times. The J gene is TRBJ1-1, the V gene TRBV24-1, with a possible D match to TRBD1 (6 bases). This CDR3 is 15 amino acids long. Trimming cost V 7 bases and J 1 base, with 15 bases left between them. The germline CDR1 and CDR2 sequences are KGHDR and SFDVKD. The CDR3 DNA sequence: TGTGCCACCAGAGGGAACGGACAGAGGAACACTGAAGCTTTCTTT. This sequence encodes CATRGNGQRNTEAFF.

The table lists this clonotype with many counts. The V call is TRBV19, the J call TRBJ1-2, with 8 nucleotides matching TRBD1. The CDR3 length is 14 residues. Losses at the gene ends were 6 bases for V and 3 bases for J; bases not matched to a gene: 6. From germline, CDR1 is LNHDA and CDR2 SQIVND (reference sequence). The DNA of the CDR3 is TGTGCCAGTAGGAGAATGACAGGGGACTATGGCTACACCTTC. Its translation: CASRRMTGDYGYTF.

This clonotype showed up many times. This chain links TRBV28 with TRBJ1-1; D unclear. CDR1 MDHEN and CDR2 SYDVKM come from the germline V gene. V was cut by 8 bases and J by 5 bases, with 12 bases left in between. This CDR3 has 12 amino acids. The CDR3 is CASAYGDTEAFF. CDR3 nucleotide sequence: TGTGCCAGCGCTTACGGGGATACTGAAGCTTTCTTT.

This clonotype was detected ten times or more. This clone may be a read error of a much larger clone one base away. No conserved phenylalanine or tryptophan ends this CDR3, so it is likely a read error. The chain uses TRBV6-1 and TRBJ1-2; D may be TRBD1 (5 bases). V was shortened by 6 bases and J by 5 bases, with 16 bases between the two germline ends. The V gene's germline CDR1 is MNHNS and CDR2 SASEGT. The CDR3 spans 14 residues. CDR3 sequence: CASSSTASNYGYTL. The CDR3 bases are TGTGCCAGCAGCTCGACAGCCTCCAATTATGGCTACACCCTC.

Many counts were recorded for this clonotype. The CDR3 reads CAWSVGPGPYEQYF. CDR3 in DNA: TGTGCCTGGAGTGTGGGACCGGGACCCTACGAGCAGTACTTC. The rearrangement joins TRBV30 to TRBJ2-7, with D tentatively TRBD1 or TRBD2 (5 bases each). V lost 0 bases and J 2 bases, leaving 11 bases between the germline ends. CDR1 is GTSNPN, CDR2 SVGIG, per germline (reference sequence). The CDR3 spans 14 residues. Filled out from reference TRBV30 and TRBJ2-7, the complete variable domain reads SQTIHQWPATLVQPVGSPLSLECTVEGTSNPNLYWYRQAAGRGLQLLFYSVGIGQISSEVPQNLSASRPQDRQFILSSKKLLLSDSGFYLCAWSVGPGPYEQYFGPGTRLTVT.

This clonotype was picked up many times. The J gene is TRBJ1-6, the V gene TRBV12-3 or TRBV12-4; no firm D call. V was shortened by 6 bases and J by 8 bases, with 8 bases between the two germline ends. The CDR3 runs 12 residues. The CDR3 sequence: CASRLEYSPLHF. Written as DNA, the CDR3 is TGTGCCAGCAGACTAGAGTATTCACCCCTCCACTTT.

This clonotype was seen ten or more times. This chain uses TRBV6-5 with TRBJ2-2; 10 bases match TRBD2. The CDR3 extends over 17 amino acids. CDR1 is MNHEY, CDR2 SVGAGI, per germline. J lost 0 bases, V lost 2 bases, and 3 bases had no gene match. The CDR3 region has the DNA TGTGCCAGCAGTTACGAACTAGCGGGGCCGAACACCGGGGAGCTGTTTTTT. Translated: CASSYELAGPNTGELFF.

This clonotype was counted many times. This may arise from a read error, as a much more abundant clone is one base away. This chain uses TRBV12-3 or TRBV12-4 with TRBJ2-7; 9 bases match TRBD1. The length of the CDR3 is 14 residues. V lost 4 bases, J lost 5 bases, and 6 bases stayed unmatched. The CDR3 sequence is CASSSGTGTNEQYF. CDR3 sequence (DNA): TGTGCCAGCAGTTCCGGGACAGGGACCAACGAGCAGTACTTC.

This clonotype was seen repeatedly, ten times or more. One end of the junction is discordant with germline, which a read error may explain. V is TRBV7-6 and J is TRBJ1-3, with TRBD1 identical over 8 bases. The germline V gene encodes CDR1 SGHVS and CDR2 FNYEAQ. The CDR3 loop spans 15 amino acids. The CDR3 reads CASSVTGGHGNTTYF. Here the CDR3 DNA reads TGTGCCAGCAGCGTAACAGGGGGGCACGGAAACACCACATATTTT.

This clonotype has at least ten counts. The rearrangement uses TRBV7-6 and TRBJ2-2; D might be TRBD2 (6 bases). Germline loops: CDR1 SGHVS, CDR2 FNYEAQ. The V and J ends lost 5 bases and 6 bases respectively, with 10 bases between them. CDR3 size: 13 residues. Written as DNA, the CDR3 is TGTGCCAGCAGCCCGGGAGTGGCCGGGGAGCTGTTTTTT. Translating it yields CASSPGVAGELFF.

This clonotype was found many times. The chain recombines TRBV30 with TRBJ2-5, with D hard to call. V lost 2 bases to trimming and J lost 4 bases, with 11 bases between them. The CDR3 is made up of 13 amino acids. Germline CDR1 GTSNPN, CDR2 SVGIG (reference sequence). The CDR3 loop is CAWSRASRETQYF. Here the CDR3 DNA reads TGTGCCTGGAGTAGGGCGTCGCGAGAGACCCAGTACTTC.

This clonotype was counted only a few times. The junction differs from germline at one of its ends, possibly a read error. The rearrangement links TRBV7-2 to TRBJ1-1, with D possibly TRBD1 on 5 matching bases. CDR3 size: 15 residues. Germline-derived CDR1 and CDR2 are SGHTA and FQGNSA. In DNA form, the CDR3 reads TGTGCCAGCAGCTTTATTCAGGGTAGGAACACTAAAGCTTTCTTT. Its protein product is CASSFIQGRNTKAFF.

As concerns this clonotype: The CDR3 end shows no conserved phenylalanine or tryptophan, and so a read error is likely. V gene TRBV6-5 combines with J gene TRBJ1-1, with D maybe TRBD1 (5 bases). CDR1 is MNHEY, CDR2 SVGAGI, per germline. CDR3 size: 16 residues. Trimming removed 0 bases from V and 5 bases from J, with 16 bases in between. The CDR3 DNA reads TGTGCCAGCAGTTACTCGAAGCCACCGGGGGTAACTGAAGCTTTCTAT. Its translation is CASSYSKPPGVTEAFY.

For the CDR3, the DNA is TGTGCCAGCAGCATAACGCGCTATGGCTACACCTTC. This gives the protein CASSITRYGYTF. This rearrangement joins TRBV3-1 to TRBJ1-2; no reliable D call. Trimming removed 5 bases from V and 4 bases from J, with 8 bases in between. Germline V gene sequence: CDR1 LGHDT, CDR2 YNNKEL (reference sequence). The CDR3 is made up of 12 amino acids.

This clonotype has more than one count but fewer than ten. The chain has TRBV2 and TRBJ2-2; perhaps D is TRBD1 or TRBD2 (7 bases each). Germline V gives CDR1 SNHLY, CDR2 FYNNEI. The CDR3 covers 19 residues. V lost 6 bases and J lost 4, with 27 bases in between. CDR3 in amino acids: CASRPNPGQPRGGTGELFF. The CDR3 nucleotides are TGTGCCAGCAGACCCAACCCGGGACAGCCTAGGGGGGGCACCGGGGAGCTGTTTTTT.

Remarks on this clonotype: A much larger clone differs from this one at a single base, so this may be a read error. This CDR3 is missing its conserved last phenylalanine or tryptophan, likely due to a read error. The CDR3 DNA sequence: TGTGCCAGCAGCCTCATCAGGGGGGCGTCTGATGGCTACACCTAC. It specifies CASSLIRGASDGYTY. The rearrangement joins TRBV11-1 to TRBJ1-2, with 7 bases fitting TRBD1. Trimming removed 5 bases from V and 6 bases from J; junction bases left unmatched: 12. Per the germline V gene, CDR1 is SGHAT and CDR2 is FQDESV (reference sequence). The CDR3 is 15 residues long.

In its sample, this clonotype was seen many times. The J gene is TRBJ2-3, the V gene TRBV2, with D perhaps TRBD2 (6 bases). CDR1 and CDR2 from the germline V gene are SNHLY and FYNNEI. V gave up 8 bases and J gave up 4 bases, with 19 bases separating them. The CDR3 loop spans 15 amino acids. Here the CDR3 DNA reads TGTGCCAGCTCCCCGGGTAGCGGAGAGGCAGATACGCAGTATTTT. Translation gives CASSPGSGEADTQYF.

This clonotype was observed many times. A clone one base away is much larger, so this may be a read error. No conserved phenylalanine or tryptophan ends this CDR3, so it is likely a read error. DNA for the CDR3: TGTGCCAGCAGCCCCAGGGGGGGGACCCACTACGAGCAGTACCTC. It specifies CASSPRGGTHYEQYL. The chain recombines TRBV6-1 with TRBJ2-7, with D perhaps matching TRBD1 or TRBD2 (7 bases each). The length of the CDR3 is 15 residues. The V gene's germline CDR1 is MNHNS and CDR2 SASEGT. V lost 6 bases, J lost 3 bases, and 18 bases lay in between.

This clonotype showed up many times. This chain uses TRBV2 with TRBJ1-2; maybe TRBD1 (6 bases). The V and J ends lost 1 base and 4 bases respectively, with 13 bases between them. CDR3 length: 15 residues. Germline V gene data show CDR1 as SNHLY and CDR2 as FYNNEI. The CDR3 loop reads CASSEGSGEGYGYTF. The CDR3 DNA sequence: TGTGCCAGCAGTGAAGGGTCAGGGGAGGGCTATGGCTACACCTTC.

The chain employs TRBV4-1 and TRBJ1-1, with D tentatively TRBD1 (5 bases). Between the trimmed V and J ends, which lost 4 bases and 10 bases, there was a span of 13 bases. The CDR3 runs 12 residues. Per the germline V gene, CDR1 is MGHRA and CDR2 is YSYEKL. The CDR3 DNA reads as TGCGCCAGCAGCCCGGGAAGGGGAGGAGCTTTCTTT. It is translated as CASSPGRGGAFF.

The rearrangement links TRBV19 to TRBJ1-6, with 8 bases identical to TRBD1. The CDR3 length is 17 residues. Germline CDR1 LNHDA, CDR2 SQIVND (reference sequence). With V trimmed by 4 bases and J by 0 bases, 5 bases remained unmatched. CDR3 coding DNA: TGTGCCAGTAGTACCCGACAGGGGAGCTCCTATAATTCACCCCTCCACTTT. Translation gives CASSTRQGSSYNSPLHF.

In this sample, this clonotype turned up many times. The junction shows a germline mismatch at one end, possibly a read error. The gene calls are TRBV7-2 and TRBJ1-2, with D tentatively TRBD1 (5 bases). The CDR3 sequence is 15 residues long. The germline gives CDR1 SGHTA, CDR2 FQGNSA. The CDR3, as DNA: TGTGCCAGCAGCACTTCAGGGATGGGGGTCTATGGCTACGCCTTC. Residues: CASSTSGMGVYGYAF.

On this clonotype: No conserved phenylalanine or tryptophan is present at the end of the CDR3, so a read error is the likely explanation. The limits of the CDR3 on the DNA are not certain, so only TCRdb's listed CDR3 is given. The genes are TRBV4-1 and TRBJ2-7; the table's D call TRBD2 went unverified against the DNA. The CDR3 is 14 residues long, counting both termini. Germline loops: CDR1 MGHRA, CDR2 YSYEKL. Here the CDR3 reads CASRVAGSGDEQCY.

This clonotype was picked up many times. The chain joins TRBV20-1 to TRBJ2-7; the match to TRBD1 covers 7 bases. The J segment lost 3 bases and the V segment lost 1 base, leaving 6 bases of the junction unmatched. The CDR3 is 14 residues long. Germline CDR1 and CDR2: DFQATT and SNEGSKA (reference sequence). CDR3 in amino acids: CSARVSTGIYEQYF. The CDR3 DNA follows: TGCAGTGCTAGAGTTTCGACAGGGATCTACGAGCAGTACTTC.

This chain links TRBV27 with TRBJ2-5; TRBD2 aligns across 13 bases. CDR1 is MNHEY and CDR2 is SMNVEV in the germline V gene (reference sequence). CDR3 size: 17 residues. Trimming removed 6 bases from V and 0 bases from J; junction bases left unmatched: 7. Written as DNA, the CDR3 is TGTGCCAGCAGCCGAGGACTAGCGGGGGCGTACCAAGAGACCCAGTACTTC. Protein: CASSRGLAGAYQETQYF.

There are many counts of this clonotype. Germline and junction disagree at one end, which may indicate a read error. The chain recombines TRBV7-2 with TRBJ2-4, with D maybe TRBD1 (6 bases). The CDR3 covers 13 residues. Per the germline V gene, CDR1 is SGHTA and CDR2 is FQGNSA. The DNA of the CDR3 is TGTGCCAGCAGCTTAGGGGGGCGTGACATTAAGTACTTC. It translates to CASSLGGRDIKYF.

About this clonotype itself: At one end the junction does not follow the germline gene, possibly because of a read error. The chain combines TRBV6-1 with TRBJ2-7; 9 bases match TRBD1. The germline gives CDR1 MNHNS, CDR2 SASEGT. The CDR3 consists of 14 residues. The CDR3 DNA is TGTGCCAGTCAGGGACAGGGTGTGCCCTACGAGCAATACTTC. It encodes CASQGQGVPYEQYF.

This clonotype came up many times. The CDR3 reads CATSERTGEAFF. DNA of the CDR3: TGTGCCACCAGTGAGAGGACAGGTGAAGCTTTCTTT. The chain links TRBV24-1 to TRBJ1-1, with 7 positions matching TRBD1. Germline V gives CDR1 KGHDR, CDR2 SFDVKD. The CDR3 has 12 amino acids. Trimming removed 4 bases from V and 7 bases from J; junction bases left unmatched: 2.

This clonotype was found many times. The gene calls are TRBV19 and TRBJ1-2, with no clear D. Germline loops: CDR1 LNHDA, CDR2 SQIVND (reference sequence). V dropped 5 bases and J dropped 8 bases, with 15 bases sitting between them. This CDR3 has 13 residues. The CDR3 loop is CASSDERLYGYTF. In DNA, the CDR3 is TGTGCCAGTAGTGACGAAAGGCTCTACGGCTACACCTTC.

This clonotype was seen repeatedly, ten times or more. The J gene is TRBJ2-7, the V gene TRBV28, with TRBD1 matching 9 bases. Germline CDR1 MDHEN, CDR2 SYDVKM. The V segment lost 7 bases and the J segment 4 bases; nucleotides outside the gene matches: 5. The CDR3 is 13 amino acids. The CDR3 DNA follows: TGTGCCAGCAAGGGACAGGGTTTGTACGAGCAGTACTTC. Translating it yields CASKGQGLYEQYF.